This TCR beta chain was profiled in a study of blood T cell repertoires in COVID-19. The authors' processing: Estimation of nucleated cell counts was performed using reference gene primer amplification. Profiled with immunoSEQ multiplex PCR; TCRdb holds only in-frame clones, not every one. V and J calls and clone size are those listed in that table; D and trimming were worked out from the DNA. The table lists some 270,000 clones, around 86% of them singletons. V trimming: 4 bases; J trimming: 2 bases; junction bases outside the gene matches: 5. The germline gives CDR1 SQVTM, CDR2 ANQGSEA. There are 14 residues in the CDR3. Patients of the Seattle cohort, enrolled during active infection, were followed longitudinally.

This sequence originates from a woman older than 75 with COVID-19, enrolled during active disease. V gene TRBV29-1 combines with J gene TRBJ1-3, with 7 bases that match TRBD1. The sequencing input was peripheral blood. DNA for the CDR3: TGCAGCGTTGGAACAGGGGCGGCTGGAAACACCATATATTTT. Protein sequence: CSVGTGAAGNTIYF. Complete variable domain (other parts from reference TRBV29-1 and TRBJ1-3): SAVISQKPSRDICQRGTSLTIQCQVDSQVTMMFWYRQQPGQSLTLIATANQGSEATYESGFVIDKFPISRPNLTFSTLTVSNMSPEDSSIYLCSVGTGAAGNTIYFGEGSWLTVV.